These 12 T cell receptor beta chains originate from one sample sequenced in a study of long-term antiretroviral therapy in people with HIV (dated by TCRdb to the early 2020s). The immunoSEQ hsTCRB v3.0 assay was used at survey level resolution to sequence the TRB variable region. TCRdb carries this immuneACCESS record with in-frame sequences only. Its versions omit some clonotypes, under half of them owing to an unresolved V gene in the studies checked, with the rest unexplained. Across this sample there are just under 20,000 clones, with 80% to 90% seen only once. The top ten clonotypes cover 4.1% of the sample. The specimen was unsorted PBMCs, collected 2.1 years after starting antiretroviral therapy. The origin of the receptors is a man between 18 and 29 years old with HIV.

The genes are TRBV4-1 and TRBJ1-2, with 7 bases lining up with TRBD1. Germline CDR1 and CDR2: MGHRA and YSYEKL. V lost 2 bases to trimming and J lost 2 bases; unmatched junction nucleotides: 11. The CDR3 has 17 residues. Written as DNA, the CDR3 is TGCGCCAGCAGCCAACCTCGACAGGGTGTGAGAAACTATGGCTACACCTTC. Translating it yields CASSQPRQGVRNYGYTF.

V gene TRBV7-8 combines with J gene TRBJ1-4, with D perhaps TRBD1 (5 bases). Trimming took off 9 bases at V and 8 bases at J, with 16 bases between the two ends. There are 13 residues in the CDR3. Per the germline V gene, CDR1 is SGHVS and CDR2 is FQNEAQ. The CDR3 bases are TGTGCCAGTCACGCAGCGGGGCCGGAAAAACTGTTTTTT. Translated, it gives CASHAAGPEKLFF.

In its sample, this clone was seen once. V gene TRBV7-6 combines with J gene TRBJ1-4; tentative D call: TRBD1 (5 bases). V was trimmed by 5 bases and J by 5 bases, leaving 15 bases between them. CDR1 and CDR2 (germline): SGHVS, FNYEAQ. CDR3 length: 15 amino acids. CDR3 sequence reads: CASSTAGTGNEKLFF. The CDR3 region has the DNA TGTGCCAGCAGCACAGCCGGGACGGGAAATGAAAAACTGTTTTTT. The full variable domain, its missing parts supplied by reference TRBV7-6 and TRBJ1-4, is GAGVSQSPRYKVTKRGQDVALRCDPISGHVSLYWYRQALGQGPEFLTYFNYEAQQDKSGLPNDRFSAERPEGSISTLTIQRTEQRDSAMYRCASSTAGTGNEKLFFGSGTQLSVL.

This clone was counted a single time. Here the CDR3 reads CASSYSPGSGNTIYF. In nucleotides, the CDR3 is TGTGCCAGCAGTTACTCTCCCGGCTCTGGAAACACCATATATTTT. The chain employs TRBV6-5 and TRBJ1-3; D is ambiguous. The CDR3 covers 15 residues. The ends were cut back, 0 bases at V and 0 bases at J, with 6 bases in the middle. Per the germline V gene, CDR1 is MNHEY and CDR2 is SVGAGI.

This clone has just one count. The chain links TRBV7-9 to TRBJ1-2; D gene ambiguous. The CDR3 contains 14 residues. With 7 bases removed from V and 3 bases from J, the gap between germline ends came to 15 bases. The germline CDR1 and CDR2 sequences are SEHNR and FQNEAQ (reference sequence). CDR3 DNA sequence: TGTGCCAGCATAGGACCGTCGGGTCACTATGGCTACACCTTC. Protein: CASIGPSGHYGYTF.

The chain recombines TRBV7-8 with TRBJ2-6, with D possibly being TRBD2 (5 bases). V lost 7 bases, J lost 2 bases, and 12 bases lay in between. In germline, CDR1 is SGHVS, CDR2 FQNEAQ. This CDR3 has 15 amino acids. The CDR3 sequence: CASTDRGTGANVLTF. CDR3 sequence (DNA): TGTGCCAGCACCGATCGAGGGACTGGGGCCAACGTCCTGACTTTC.

The chain has TRBV7-2 and TRBJ2-7; TRBD2 is a possible D gene (5 bases). This CDR3 is built from 14 residues. The germline gives CDR1 SGHTA, CDR2 FQGNSA. V lost 3 bases and J 0 bases, leaving 9 bases between the germline ends. The CDR3 DNA follows: TGTGCCAGCAGCTTGGGAGCGGTCTCCTACGAGCAGTACTTC. Residues: CASSLGAVSYEQYF.

The chain carries TRBV6-6 and TRBJ2-7, with 9 bases that match TRBD1. Losses at the gene ends were 2 bases for V and 7 bases for J; bases not matched to a gene: 9. This CDR3 is built from 15 residues. From germline, CDR1 is MNHNY and CDR2 SVGAGI (reference sequence). CDR3 protein: CASSYGTTGGGEQYF. The CDR3 nucleotides read TGTGCCAGCAGTTACGGGACGACAGGGGGAGGAGAGCAGTACTTC.

V usage is TRBV4-2 and J usage is TRBJ1-1; D gene ambiguous. Deletions cut 3 bases from V and 1 base from J, with 9 bases between. The CDR3 runs 14 residues. The germline V gene has CDR1 LGHNA and CDR2 YNFKEQ. CDR3 in amino acids: CASSQVLGNTEAFF. The CDR3 DNA is TGTGCCAGCAGCCAGGTACTAGGGAACACTGAAGCTTTCTTT.

This rearrangement joins TRBV27 to TRBJ1-1; 7 nucleotides match TRBD1. CDR3 size: 13 residues. Looked up from germline, CDR1 is MNHEY and CDR2 is SMNVEV (reference sequence). V shed 5 bases, J shed 4 bases, and the junction held 4 bases outside the gene matches. Here the CDR3 DNA reads TGTGCCAGCAGTATACAGGGGAGCACTGAAGCTTTCTTT. Translation: CASSIQGSTEAFF.

This clone came up once. The V call is TRBV21-1, the J call TRBJ1-1. TRBV21-1 is a pseudogene. CDR3 length equals 14 residues. CDR3 region: CASSKVPGNTEAFF. Here the CDR3 DNA reads TGTGCCAGCAGCAAGGTTCCCGGGAACACTGAAGCTTTCTTT.

The chain is built from TRBV11-2 and TRBJ2-7, with D possibly being TRBD1 (6 bases). The germline gives CDR1 SGHAT, CDR2 FQNNGV. The V gene lost 7 bases and the J gene lost 0 bases, with 13 bases spanning the gap. This CDR3 has 14 amino acids. In DNA form, the CDR3 reads TGTGCCAGCACAACCGGGACACCCTCCTACGAGCAGTACTTC. It yields the protein CASTTGTPSYEQYF.